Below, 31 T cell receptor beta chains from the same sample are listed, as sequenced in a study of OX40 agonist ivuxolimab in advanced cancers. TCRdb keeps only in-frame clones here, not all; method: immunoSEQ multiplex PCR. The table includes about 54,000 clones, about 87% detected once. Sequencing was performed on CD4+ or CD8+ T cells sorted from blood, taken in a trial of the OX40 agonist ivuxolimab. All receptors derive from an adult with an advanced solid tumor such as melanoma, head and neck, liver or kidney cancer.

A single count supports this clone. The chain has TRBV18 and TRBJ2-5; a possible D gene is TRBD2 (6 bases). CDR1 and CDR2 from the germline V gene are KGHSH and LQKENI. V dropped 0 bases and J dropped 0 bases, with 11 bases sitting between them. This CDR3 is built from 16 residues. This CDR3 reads CASSPPRGTYQETQYF. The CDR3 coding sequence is TGTGCCAGCTCACCACCGCGCGGGACGTACCAAGAGACCCAGTACTTC.

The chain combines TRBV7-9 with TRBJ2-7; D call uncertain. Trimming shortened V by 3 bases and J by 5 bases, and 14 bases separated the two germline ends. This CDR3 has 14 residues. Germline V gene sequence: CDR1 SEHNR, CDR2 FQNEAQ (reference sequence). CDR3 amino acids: CASSFQVDIDEQYF. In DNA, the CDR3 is TGTGCCAGCAGCTTTCAGGTTGATATCGACGAGCAGTACTTC.

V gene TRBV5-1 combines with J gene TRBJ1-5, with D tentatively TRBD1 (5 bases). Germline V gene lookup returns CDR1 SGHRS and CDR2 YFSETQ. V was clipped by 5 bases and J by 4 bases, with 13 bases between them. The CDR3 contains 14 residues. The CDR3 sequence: CASSPGTENQPQHF. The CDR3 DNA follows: TGCGCCAGCAGTCCCGGGACGGAAAATCAGCCCCAGCATTTT.

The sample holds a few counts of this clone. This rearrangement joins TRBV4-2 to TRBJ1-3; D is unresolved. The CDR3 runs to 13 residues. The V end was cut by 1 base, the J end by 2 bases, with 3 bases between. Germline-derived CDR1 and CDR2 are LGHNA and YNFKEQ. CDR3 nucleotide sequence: TGTGCCAGCAGCCAAGGGGCTGGAAACACCATATATTTT. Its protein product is CASSQGAGNTIYF.

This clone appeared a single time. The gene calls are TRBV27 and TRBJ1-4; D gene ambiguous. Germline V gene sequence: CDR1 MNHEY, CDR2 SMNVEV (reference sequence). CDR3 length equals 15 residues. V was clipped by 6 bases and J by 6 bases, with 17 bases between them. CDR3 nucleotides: TGTGCCAGCAGCCTTAGGACGCAGCCGTATGAAAAACTGTTTTTT. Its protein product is CASSLRTQPYEKLFF.

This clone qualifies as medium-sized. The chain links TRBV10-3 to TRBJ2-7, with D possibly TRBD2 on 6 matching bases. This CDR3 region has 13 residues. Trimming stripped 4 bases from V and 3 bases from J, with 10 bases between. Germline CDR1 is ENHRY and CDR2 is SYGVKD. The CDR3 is CAISGGLVYEQYF. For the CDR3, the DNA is TGTGCCATCAGTGGGGGACTCGTCTACGAGCAGTACTTC.

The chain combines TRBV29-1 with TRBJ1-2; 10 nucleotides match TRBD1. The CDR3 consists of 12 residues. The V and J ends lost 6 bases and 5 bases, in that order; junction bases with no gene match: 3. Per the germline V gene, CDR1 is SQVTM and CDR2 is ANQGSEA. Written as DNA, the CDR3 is TGCAGCGTCGGACAGGGGGAATATGGCTACACCTTC. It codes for CSVGQGEYGYTF. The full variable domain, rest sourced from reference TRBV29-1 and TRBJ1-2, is SAVISQKPSRDICQRGTSLTIQCQVDSQVTMMFWYRQQPGQSLTLIATANQGSEATYESGFVIDKFPISRPNLTFSTLTVSNMSPEDSSIYLCSVGQGEYGYTFGSGTRLTVV.

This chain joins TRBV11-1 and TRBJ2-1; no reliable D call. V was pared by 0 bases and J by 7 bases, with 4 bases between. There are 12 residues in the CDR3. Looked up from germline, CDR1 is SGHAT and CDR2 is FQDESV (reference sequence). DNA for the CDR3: TGTGCCAGCAGCTTAGCGATGAATGAGCAGTTCTTC. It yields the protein CASSLAMNEQFF.

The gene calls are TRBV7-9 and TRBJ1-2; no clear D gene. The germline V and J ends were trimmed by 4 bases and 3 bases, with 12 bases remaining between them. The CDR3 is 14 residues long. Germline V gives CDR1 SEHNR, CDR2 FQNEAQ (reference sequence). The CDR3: CASSSAGYDYGYTF. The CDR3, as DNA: TGTGCCAGCAGCTCCGCGGGATATGACTATGGCTACACCTTC.

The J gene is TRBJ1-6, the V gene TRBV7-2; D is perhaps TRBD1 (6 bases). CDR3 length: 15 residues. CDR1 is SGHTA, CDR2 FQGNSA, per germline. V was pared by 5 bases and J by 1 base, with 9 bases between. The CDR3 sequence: CASSPGASYNSPLHF. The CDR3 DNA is TGTGCCAGCAGCCCGGGGGCGTCCTATAATTCACCCCTCCACTTT.

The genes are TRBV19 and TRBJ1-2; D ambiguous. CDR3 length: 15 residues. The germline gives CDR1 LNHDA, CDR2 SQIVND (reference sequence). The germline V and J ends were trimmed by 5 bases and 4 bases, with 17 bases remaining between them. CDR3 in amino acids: CASSPQIRRVYGYTF. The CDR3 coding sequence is TGTGCCAGTAGTCCCCAAATCCGGCGGGTCTATGGCTACACCTTC.

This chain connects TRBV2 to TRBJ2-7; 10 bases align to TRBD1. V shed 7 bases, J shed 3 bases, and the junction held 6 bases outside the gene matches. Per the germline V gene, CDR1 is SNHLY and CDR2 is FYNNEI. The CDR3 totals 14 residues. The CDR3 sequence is CASNGQGGFYEQYF. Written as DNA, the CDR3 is TGTGCCAGCAATGGACAGGGGGGCTTCTACGAGCAGTACTTC.

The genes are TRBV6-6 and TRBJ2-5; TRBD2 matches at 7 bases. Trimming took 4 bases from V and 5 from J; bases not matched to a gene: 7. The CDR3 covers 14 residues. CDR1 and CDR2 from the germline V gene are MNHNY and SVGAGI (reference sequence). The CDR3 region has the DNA TGTGCCAGCAGTTTGGAGGGAGGGCCGGAGACCCAGTACTTC. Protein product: CASSLEGGPETQYF.

As DNA, the CDR3 is TGTGCCAGTAGTATAGATCCGGGACAGTCCTACGAGCAGTACTTC. Translation gives CASSIDPGQSYEQYF. The chain couples TRBV19 to TRBJ2-7; 7 nucleotides match TRBD1. This CDR3 is 15 amino acids long. Per germline, CDR1 LNHDA and CDR2 SQIVND (reference sequence). Trimming cost V 0 bases and J 1 base; bases outside gene matches: 3.

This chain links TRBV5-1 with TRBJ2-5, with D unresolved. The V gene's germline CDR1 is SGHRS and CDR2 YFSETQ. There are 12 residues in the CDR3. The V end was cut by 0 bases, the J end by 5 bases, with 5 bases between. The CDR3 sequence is CASSLGMETQYF. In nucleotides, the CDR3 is TGCGCCAGCAGCTTGGGGATGGAGACCCAGTACTTC.

Here the CDR3 reads CASSQGDTQYF. The CDR3 coding sequence is TGTGCCAGCAGCCAAGGCGATACGCAGTATTTT. This chain uses TRBV14 with TRBJ2-3; unclear D gene. Germline CDR1 and CDR2: SGHDN and FVKESK. The V end lost 1 base, the J end lost 6 bases, and 2 bases lay between the germline ends. This CDR3 has 11 amino acids.

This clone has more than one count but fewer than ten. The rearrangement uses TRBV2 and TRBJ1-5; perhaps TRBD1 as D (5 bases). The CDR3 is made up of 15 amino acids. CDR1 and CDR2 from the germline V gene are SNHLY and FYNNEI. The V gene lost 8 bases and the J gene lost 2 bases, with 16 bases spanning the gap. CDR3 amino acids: CASEGGVGGNQPQHF. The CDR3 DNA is TGTGCCAGCGAGGGAGGGGTTGGGGGCAATCAGCCCCAGCATTTT. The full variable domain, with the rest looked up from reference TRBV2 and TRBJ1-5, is EPEVTQTPSHQVTQMGQEVILRCVPISNHLYFYWYRQILGQKVEFLVSFYNNEISEKSEIFDDQFSVERPDGSNFTLKIRSTKLEDSAMYFCASEGGVGGNQPQHFGDGTRLSIL.

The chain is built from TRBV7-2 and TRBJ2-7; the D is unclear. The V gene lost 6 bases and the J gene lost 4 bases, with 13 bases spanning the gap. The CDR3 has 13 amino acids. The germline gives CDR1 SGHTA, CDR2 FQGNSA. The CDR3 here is CASRLSLEYEQYF. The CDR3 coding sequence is TGTGCCAGCAGACTTTCTCTTGAGTACGAGCAGTACTTC. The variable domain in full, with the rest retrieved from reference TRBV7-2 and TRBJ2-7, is GAGVSQSPSNKVTEKGKDVELRCDPISGHTALYWYRQSLGQGLEFLIYFQGNSAPDKSGLPSDRFSAERTGGSVSTLTIQRTQQEDSAVYLCASRLSLEYEQYFGPGTRLTVT.

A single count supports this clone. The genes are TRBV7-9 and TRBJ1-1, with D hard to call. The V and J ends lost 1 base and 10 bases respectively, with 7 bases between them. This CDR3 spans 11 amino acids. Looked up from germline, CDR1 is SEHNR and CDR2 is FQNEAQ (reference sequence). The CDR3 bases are TGTGCCAGCAGCTTAGAATTCGTAGCTTTCTTT. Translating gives CASSLEFVAFF.

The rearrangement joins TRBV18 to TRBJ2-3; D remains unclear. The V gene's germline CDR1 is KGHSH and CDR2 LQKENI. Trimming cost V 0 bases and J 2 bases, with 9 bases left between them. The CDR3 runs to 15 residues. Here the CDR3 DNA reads TGTGCCAGCTCACCACCGACCTGGACCACAGATACGCAGTATTTT. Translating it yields CASSPPTWTTDTQYF.

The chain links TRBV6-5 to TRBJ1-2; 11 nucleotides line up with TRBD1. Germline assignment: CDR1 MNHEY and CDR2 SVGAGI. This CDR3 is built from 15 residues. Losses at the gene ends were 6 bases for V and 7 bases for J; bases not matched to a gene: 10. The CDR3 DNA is TGTGCCAGCAGCTGGCCGGGACAGGGGGAGTTTGGCTACACCTTC. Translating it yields CASSWPGQGEFGYTF.

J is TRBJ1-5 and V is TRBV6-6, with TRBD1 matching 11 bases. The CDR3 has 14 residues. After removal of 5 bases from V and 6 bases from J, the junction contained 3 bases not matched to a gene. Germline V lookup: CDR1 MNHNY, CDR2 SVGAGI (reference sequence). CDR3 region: CASSPGTGGQPQHF. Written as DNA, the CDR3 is TGTGCCAGCAGTCCTGGGACAGGGGGTCAGCCCCAGCATTTT.

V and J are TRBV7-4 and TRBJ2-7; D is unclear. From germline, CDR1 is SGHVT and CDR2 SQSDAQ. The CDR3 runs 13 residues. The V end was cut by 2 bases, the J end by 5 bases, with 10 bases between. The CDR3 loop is CASSLISSHEQYF. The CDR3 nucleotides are TGTGCCAGCAGCTTAATCTCCTCTCACGAGCAGTACTTC.

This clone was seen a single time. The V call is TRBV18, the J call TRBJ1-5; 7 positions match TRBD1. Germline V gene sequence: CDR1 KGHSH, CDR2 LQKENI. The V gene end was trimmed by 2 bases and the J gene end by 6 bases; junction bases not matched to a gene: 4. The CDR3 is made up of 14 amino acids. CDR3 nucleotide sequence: TGTGCCAGCTCACCATCCAGGGGGGGTCAGCCCCAGCATTTT. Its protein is CASSPSRGGQPQHF. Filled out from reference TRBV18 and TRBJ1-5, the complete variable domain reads NAGVMQNPRHLVRRRGQEARLRCSPMKGHSHVYWYRQLPEEGLKFMVYLQKENIIDESGMPKERFSAEFPKEGPSILRIQQVVRGDSAAYFCASSPSRGGQPQHFGDGTRLSIL.

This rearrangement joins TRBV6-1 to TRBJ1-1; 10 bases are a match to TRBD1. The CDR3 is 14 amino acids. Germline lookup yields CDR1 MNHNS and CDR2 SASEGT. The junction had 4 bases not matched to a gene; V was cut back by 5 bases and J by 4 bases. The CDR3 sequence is CASSSGQGGTEAFF. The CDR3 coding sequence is TGTGCCAGCAGTTCCGGACAGGGGGGCACTGAAGCTTTCTTT.

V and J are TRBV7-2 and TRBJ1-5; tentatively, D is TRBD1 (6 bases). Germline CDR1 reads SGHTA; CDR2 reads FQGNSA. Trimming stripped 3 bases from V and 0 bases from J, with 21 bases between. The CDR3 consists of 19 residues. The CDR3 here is CASSLYDIPGAYSNQPQHF. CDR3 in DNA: TGTGCCAGCAGCTTGTACGATATACCAGGGGCTTATAGCAATCAGCCCCAGCATTTT.

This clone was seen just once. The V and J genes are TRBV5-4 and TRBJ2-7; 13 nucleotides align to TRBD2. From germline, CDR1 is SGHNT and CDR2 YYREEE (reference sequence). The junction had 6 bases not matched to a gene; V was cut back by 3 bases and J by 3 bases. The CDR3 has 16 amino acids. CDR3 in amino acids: CASSSPGTSGIYEQYF. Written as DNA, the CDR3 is TGTGCCAGCAGCTCTCCCGGGACTAGCGGGATCTACGAGCAGTACTTC.

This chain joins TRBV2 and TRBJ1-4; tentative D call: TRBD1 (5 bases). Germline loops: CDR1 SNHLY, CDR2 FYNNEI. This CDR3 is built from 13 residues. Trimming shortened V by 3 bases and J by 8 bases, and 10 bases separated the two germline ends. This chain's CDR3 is CASSDRVREKLFF. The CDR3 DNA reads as TGTGCCAGCAGTGACAGGGTTCGCGAAAAACTGTTTTTT. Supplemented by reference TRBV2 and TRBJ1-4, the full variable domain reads EPEVTQTPSHQVTQMGQEVILRCVPISNHLYFYWYRQILGQKVEFLVSFYNNEISEKSEIFDDQFSVERPDGSNFTLKIRSTKLEDSAMYFCASSDRVREKLFFGSGTQLSVL.

CDR3 nucleotides: TGTGCCAGCAGCTTACGGGCGTACTCCTACAATGAGCAGTTCTTC. It translates to CASSLRAYSYNEQFF. The V and J genes are TRBV7-9 and TRBJ2-1; D gene uncertain. Trimming pared 2 bases from V and 0 bases from J, leaving 8 bases between. Germline-derived CDR1 and CDR2 are SEHNR and FQNEAQ (reference sequence). The CDR3 consists of 15 residues.

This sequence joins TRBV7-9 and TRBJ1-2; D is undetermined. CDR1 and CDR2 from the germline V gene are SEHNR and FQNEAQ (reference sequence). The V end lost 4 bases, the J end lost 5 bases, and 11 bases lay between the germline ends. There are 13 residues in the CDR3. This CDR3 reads CASSSTPGYGYTF. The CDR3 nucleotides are TGTGCCAGCAGCTCGACACCGGGGTATGGCTACACCTTC. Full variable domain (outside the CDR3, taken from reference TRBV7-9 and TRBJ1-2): DTGVSQNPRHKITKRGQNVTFRCDPISEHNRLYWYRQTLGQGPEFLTYFQNEAQLEKSRLLSDRFSAERPKGSFSTLEIQRTEQGDSAMYLCASSSTPGYGYTFGSGTRLTVV.

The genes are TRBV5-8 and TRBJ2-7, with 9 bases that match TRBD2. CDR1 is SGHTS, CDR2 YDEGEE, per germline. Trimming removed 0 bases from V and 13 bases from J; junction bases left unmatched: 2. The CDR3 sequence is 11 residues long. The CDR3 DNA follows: TGTGCCAGCAGCTTGGGACTAGCGGTTTACTTC. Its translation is CASSLGLAVYF.